This T cell receptor (beta chain) was sequenced for a study of Graves' ophthalmopathy and Graves' hyperthyroidism. About the research overall: Before any treatment, peripheral blood was taken at the initial diagnosis. Overall study findings and caveats: The majority of expanded thyroid clonotypes above 0.001 frequency also occurred in blood. From stable hyperthyroidism, ophthalmopathy was separated by a 13-signature model with 85% to 90% sensitivity and less than 82% specificity.

This clonotype appeared many times. Its antigen is not identified. Additional autoimmune diseases, uncontrolled infections, pregnancy or lactation disqualified patients. The germline V gene has CDR1 KGHDR and CDR2 SFDVKD. The CDR3 runs 16 residues. Trimming took off 8 bases at V and 4 bases at J, with 19 bases between the two ends. Amplification of TCR beta CDR3 regions used RNA transcripts. The workflow started with a first-round RT-PCR run with HTBI primers and then moved on to a second-round multiplex PCR. TCRdb called the multiplex PCR reads again in MiXCR, with one record for every CDR3 protein. This table holds roughly 230,000 distinct CDR3 sequences, about 22% found once.

The receptor was derived from a woman in her fifties or sixties with Graves' ophthalmopathy. The rearrangement joins TRBV24-1 to TRBJ2-2; D might be TRBD1 or TRBD2, each matching 5 bases. Sequenced material: peripheral blood. CDR3 residues: CATTPGRSDGTGELFF. As DNA, the CDR3 is TGTGCCACCACCCCGGGACGGTCAGATGGCACCGGGGAGCTGTTTTTT.